The T cell receptor beta chain described here comes from a study of cytomegalovirus exposure and HLA in healthy donors (dated by TCRdb to 2015 to 2018). About the study as a whole: An earlier analysis of several hundred of the donors reported approximately 260 Gb of sequence data and 100 million to 120 million unique TCR beta sequences obtained from approximately 180 million T cells. HLA typing included class I and class II loci at four-digit resolution. To predict cytomegalovirus infection status, the study combined high-throughput TCR immunosequencing, statistical association of individual TCRs with disease status, and machine learning. The number of donors typed differed by locus, with roughly 629-640 for A, B, C, DRB1 and DQB1, 522 for DQA1, 600 to 610 for DPA1, and some 450 for DPB1. Besides the first cohort of hundreds of subjects, a separate validation cohort made up of over 95 different subjects was used. The study was designed to test whether signatures of past pathogen exposure could be identified by cataloging public T cell receptors. An early release covering roughly 580 HLA-typed donors comprised around 300 gigabases of sequencing data and approximately 80 million unique TCR sequences. All discovery cohort repertoires had been generated using a single sequencing platform. Among some 400 genotyped donors of the cohort, an average of about 240,000 unique TCR beta nucleotide sequences were sequenced per donor, roughly a sixth of them non-productive. A handful of DR-DQ haplotypes were handled as single units for association and clustering because linkage in the cohort was strong. A later genetic analysis used genome-wide SNP genotypes for about 60% of the roughly 670 donors, treating that subset as a discovery cohort. Among the roughly 370 genotyped donors, approximately 81% belonged to the genetic ancestry cluster associated with self-reported Caucasian donors. Using immunosequencing, the study profiled T cell repertoires from 550 to 750 subjects and related those repertoires to cytomegalovirus serostatus. The later analysis used no new phenotypic data to find candidate immune exposures, relying instead on TCR beta sequences and their occurrence across donors. Donor age, sex, ethnicity and CMV serostatus were collected together with the repertoire data. A later analysis re-analyzed previously published TCR beta repertoires from about 600 donors and added high-resolution HLA genotyping to study TCR occurrence patterns. An earlier analysis of several hundred of the donors used high-throughput TCR beta sequencing to judge whether each TCR beta V gene segment behaved as functional or pseudogenic.

This clone has a single count. Its antigen remains undetermined. Base qualities are not recorded, but no much larger clone differs from it by a single base. The receptor library was made with the immunoSEQ multiplex PCR assay. For the multiplex PCR, a mixture combining 60 forward primers for TCR Vbeta segments and 13 reverse primers for TCR Jbeta segments was used. A multiplex PCR assay on genomic DNA amplified the CDR3 region of rearranged TCR beta genes. The amplified TCR beta libraries were sequenced on the Illumina HiSeq System as 87-base-pair reads. In the paper's pipeline: A later analysis tallied tens of millions of unique TCR beta chains across the 666 repertoires, and some 10 million of those chains were shared by two or more donors. Raw reads were error-corrected and collapsed into unique sequences with a nearest-neighbor algorithm that merged closely related sequences to remove PCR and sequencing errors. V, D and J gene segments were assigned by aligning CDR3 sequences to IMGT reference sequences. For a sequence to be retained, a match of at least six nucleotides was required to both a V gene segment and a J gene segment. A rearrangement counted as productive if the CDR3 had no stop codons and remained in frame with V and J, and every other rearrangement counted as non-productive. Following IMGT convention, CDR3 was defined as the stretch from the second conserved V-encoded cysteine to the conserved J-encoded phenylalanine. Sequences without an unambiguous match to a single V gene segment were excluded from the earlier analysis of 500 to 700 of the donors. In an earlier analysis of 450 to 700 of the donors, V segments were called functional above 56.7% productive rearrangements and were called segregating when the between-donor standard deviation exceeded 5%. To diagnose cytomegalovirus status from the catalog of TCR beta chain sequences, a statistical classification framework was built. A later analysis assigned V and J genes by comparing TCR nucleotide sequences with IMGT/GENE-DB human TR gene sequences. Using the TCRdist pipeline, a later analysis assigned CDR3 sequences along with most-parsimonious VDJ recombination scenarios. In a later analysis, every TCR beta chain was defined by the combination of its CDR3 amino acid sequence and its V-gene family, and reads without a unique V-gene family were dropped. As a way to deal with suspected cross-contamination and a sequencing artifact, a later analysis dropped hundreds of nucleotide sequences that were highly shared and had low generation probability. For each public chain, a later analysis derived a clonal expansion index from normalized ranks of inferred template counts within each repertoire. A later analysis computed generation probabilities with a VDJ recombination model fitted to out-of-frame rearrangements, and checked the results against IGoR. In a later analysis, hypergeometric tests were used to score TCR-TCR, TCR-HLA and TCR-CMV co-occurrence, with a repertoire-size bias correction applied to TCR pairs. To estimate false discovery rates, a later analysis permuted the HLA or CMV assignments 20 times. In a later analysis, co-occurring TCRs were grouped using DBSCAN, with TCRdist sequence similarity added in when clustering inside HLA-allele-positive subsets. For co-occurrence clustering, repertoires with fewer than 30,000 or more than 120,000 public chains were excluded, along with five repertoires with anomalous nucleotide sharing. TCRdb took this table from immuneACCESS and kept in-frame rearrangements with V and J called. Such tables lack part of the clones; where checked against another copy, unresolved V genes explain under half of the gap, and the rest is unexplained. V and J calls and clone size are copied from that table; D and trimming were computed from the DNA. This sample gives 75,000 to 90,000 clones in total; approximately 75% of them show up just once. Around 4.2% of the sample is taken by the ten largest.

Results and caveats for the whole study, not just this receptor: In an earlier analysis of approximately 590 of the donors, most TCR beta V segments were observed in productive rearrangements about 90% or about 30% of the time, broadly matching IMGT annotations. The only immune exposure information available for the cohort was CMV serostatus. A group of highly shared sequence variants was considered likely to be a technical artifact of the sequencing pipeline. Some IMGT-functional V segments, including TRBV6-2 and TRBV6-3, could not be told apart with the 87-base-pair reads, so those segments were excluded. A later analysis reported that several top co-occurrence clusters appeared linked to parvovirus B19, influenza, CMV and Epstein-Barr virus. The classifier was reported to diagnose cytomegalovirus status with high specificity and sensitivity in both the original cohort and the validation cohort. Compared with equally common non-associated chains, HLA-associated TCR beta chains in a later analysis were more clonally expanded and had lower generation probabilities. In the study, approximately 160 TCR beta chains were listed as associated with cytomegalovirus. A later genetic analysis associated a missense DCLRE1C variant with V-gene and J-gene trimming of TCR beta chains, and an independent cohort replicated the association. Roughly uniform sequencing depth across donors was assumed in presence/absence analyses, although this assumption may not hold. Most TCR sequences were seen in very few donors, while some public TCRs were found in many individuals. According to a later analysis, TCR association rates differed among HLA loci, with DRB1 alleles showing the most associated TCRs and HLA-C alleles showing the fewest. Because some donors lacked HLA typing at each locus, the association tests relied only on the typed subset. Strong co-occurrence of HLA alleles, especially DR and DQ, made assigning TCR associations to individual alleles difficult. The authors suggested that the approach could potentially be extended to other disease states and immunological phenotypes. In a later genetic analysis, fewer N-insertions in productive TCRs were reported among donors in an Asian-associated ancestry cluster than the roughly 700-donor mean. The cohort was sequenced for TCR beta chains only, and without alpha or paired-chain data the features that could be detected were limited. According to a later analysis, most CMV-associated TCR beta chains appeared to be HLA-restricted, and the HLA associations seemed to be driven largely by CMV exposure. Three of the identified cytomegalovirus-associated TCR beta chains were confirmed in vitro to be specific for cytomegalovirus antigens. A further reported finding was that TCR beta sequences accurately predicted the HLA-A and HLA-B alleles for most subjects in the first cohort. At a false discovery rate of 0.05, a later analysis linked 16,951 TCR beta sequences to specific HLA alleles. About 17 rarely observed V segments, including chromosome 9 orphons, were excluded from the earlier analysis of almost 600 of the donors because counts were too low. Linkage disequilibrium might explain the correlated functional status among segregating V segments, but an unknown experimental factor could not be ruled out.

There are 17 amino acids in the CDR3, from cysteine to phenylalanine inclusive. This entry keeps only the CDR3 DNA: 51 bases, framed from base 1. From the germline V gene (reference sequence), CDR1 is PRHDT and CDR2 is FYEKMQ. The V end gives up 2 bases and the J end 1 base, leaving 9 bases in the junction not matched to a gene. The cohort consisted of 670 or so healthy bone marrow donors. Cohort members were all nominally healthy when sampled, although unrecorded immune exposures were likely present. The donor was CMV seronegative and belonged to the group of 350 to 400 seronegative cohort members. Each donor provided a peripheral blood sample, and peripheral blood mononuclear cells were used for TCR beta sequencing. Genomic DNA extraction from the blood cell samples was performed with the Qiagen DNeasy Blood Extraction Kit.

The rearrangement combines TRBV13 with TRBJ1-1; TRBD1 fits 8 bases in the junction. Sample: PBMCs. The receptor was isolated from a man between 60 and 70 years old in good health and CMV-seronegative. The CDR3 region: CASSLQIRGQGNTEAFF. The DNA is TGTGCCAGCAGCTTACAAATACGCGGACAGGGGAACACTGAAGCTTTCTTT.